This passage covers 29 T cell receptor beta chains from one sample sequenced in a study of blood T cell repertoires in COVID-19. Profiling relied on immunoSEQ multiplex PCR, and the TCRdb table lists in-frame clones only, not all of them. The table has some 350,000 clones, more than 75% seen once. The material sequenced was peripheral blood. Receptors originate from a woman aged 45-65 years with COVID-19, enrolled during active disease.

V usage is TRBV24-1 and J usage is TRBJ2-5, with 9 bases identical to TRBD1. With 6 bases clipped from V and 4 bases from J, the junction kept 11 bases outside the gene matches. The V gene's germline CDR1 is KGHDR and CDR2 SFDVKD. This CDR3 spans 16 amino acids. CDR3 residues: CATSSQLGQGGETQYF. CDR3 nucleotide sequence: TGTGCCACCAGTTCCCAATTGGGACAGGGAGGAGAGACCCAGTACTTC.

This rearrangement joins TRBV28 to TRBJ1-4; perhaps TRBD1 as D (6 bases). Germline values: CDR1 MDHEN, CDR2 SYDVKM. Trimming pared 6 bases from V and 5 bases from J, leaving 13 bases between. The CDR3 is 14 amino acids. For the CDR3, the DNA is TGTGCCAGCAGGAGACAGGTGAACAATGAAAAACTGTTTTTT. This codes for CASRRQVNNEKLFF.

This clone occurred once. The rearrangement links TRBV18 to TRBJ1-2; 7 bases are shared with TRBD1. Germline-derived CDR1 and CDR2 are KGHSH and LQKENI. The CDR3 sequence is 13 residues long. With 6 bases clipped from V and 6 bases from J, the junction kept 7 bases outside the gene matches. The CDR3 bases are TGTGCCAGCTCCCCCGGGACAGTCCATGGCTACACCTTC. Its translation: CASSPGTVHGYTF.

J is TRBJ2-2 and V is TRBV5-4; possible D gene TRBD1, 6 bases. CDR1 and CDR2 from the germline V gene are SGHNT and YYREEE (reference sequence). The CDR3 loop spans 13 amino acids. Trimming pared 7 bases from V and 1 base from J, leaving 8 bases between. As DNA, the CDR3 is TGTGCCAGCGGGGGCCAGAACACCGGGGAGCTGTTTTTT. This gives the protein CASGGQNTGELFF.

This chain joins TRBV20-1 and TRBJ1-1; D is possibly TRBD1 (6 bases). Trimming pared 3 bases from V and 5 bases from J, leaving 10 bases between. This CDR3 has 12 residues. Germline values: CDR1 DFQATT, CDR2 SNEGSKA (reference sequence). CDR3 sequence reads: CSASRGKTEAFF. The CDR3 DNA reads TGCAGTGCTAGTAGGGGGAAAACTGAAGCTTTCTTT.

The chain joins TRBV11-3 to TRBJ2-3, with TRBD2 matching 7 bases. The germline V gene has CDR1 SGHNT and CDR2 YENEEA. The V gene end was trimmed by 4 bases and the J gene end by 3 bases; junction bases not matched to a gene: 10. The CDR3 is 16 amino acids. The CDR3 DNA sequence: TGTGCCAGCAGCTCCGGGGAGCGGGAATGGACAGATACGCAGTATTTT. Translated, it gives CASSSGEREWTDTQYF.

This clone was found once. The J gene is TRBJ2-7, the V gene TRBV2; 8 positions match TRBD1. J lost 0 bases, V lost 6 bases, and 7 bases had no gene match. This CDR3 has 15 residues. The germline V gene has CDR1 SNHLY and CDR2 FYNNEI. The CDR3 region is CASSGQGQSSYEQYF. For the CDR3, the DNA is TGTGCCAGCAGCGGACAGGGTCAATCCTCCTACGAGCAGTACTTC.

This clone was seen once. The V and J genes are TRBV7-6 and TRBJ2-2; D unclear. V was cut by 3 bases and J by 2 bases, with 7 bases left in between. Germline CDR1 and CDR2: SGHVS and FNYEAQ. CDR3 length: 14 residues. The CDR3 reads CASSFEPNTGELFF. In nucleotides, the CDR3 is TGTGCCAGCAGCTTTGAGCCCAACACCGGGGAGCTGTTTTTT.

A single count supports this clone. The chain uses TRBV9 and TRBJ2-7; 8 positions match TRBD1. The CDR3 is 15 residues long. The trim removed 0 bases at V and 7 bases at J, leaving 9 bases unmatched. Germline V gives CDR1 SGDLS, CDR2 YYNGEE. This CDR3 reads CASSVGQGASGEQYF. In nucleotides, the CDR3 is TGTGCCAGCAGCGTAGGGCAGGGGGCCTCCGGGGAGCAGTACTTC.

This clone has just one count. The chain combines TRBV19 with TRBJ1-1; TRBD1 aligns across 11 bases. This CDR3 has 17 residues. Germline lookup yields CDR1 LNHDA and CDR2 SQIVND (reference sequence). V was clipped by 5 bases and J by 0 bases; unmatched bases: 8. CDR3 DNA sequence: TGTGCCAGTAGTTCCCCCCGGGACAGGGGGGTGAACACTGAAGCTTTCTTT. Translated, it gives CASSSPRDRGVNTEAFF.

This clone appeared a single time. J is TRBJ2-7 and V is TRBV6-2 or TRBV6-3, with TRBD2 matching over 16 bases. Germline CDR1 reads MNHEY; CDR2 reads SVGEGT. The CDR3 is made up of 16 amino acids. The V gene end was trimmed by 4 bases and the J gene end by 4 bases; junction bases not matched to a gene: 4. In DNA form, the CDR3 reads TGTGCCAGCAGTTCCGGGACTAGCGGGAGGGTTTACGAGCAGTACTTC. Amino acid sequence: CASSSGTSGRVYEQYF.

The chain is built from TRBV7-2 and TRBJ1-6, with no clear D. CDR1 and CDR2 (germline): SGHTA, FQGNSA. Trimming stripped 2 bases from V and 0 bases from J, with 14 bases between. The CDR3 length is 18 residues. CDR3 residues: CASSLFLPGSSYNSPLHF. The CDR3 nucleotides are TGTGCCAGCAGCTTATTTCTCCCGGGGAGCTCCTATAATTCACCCCTCCACTTT.

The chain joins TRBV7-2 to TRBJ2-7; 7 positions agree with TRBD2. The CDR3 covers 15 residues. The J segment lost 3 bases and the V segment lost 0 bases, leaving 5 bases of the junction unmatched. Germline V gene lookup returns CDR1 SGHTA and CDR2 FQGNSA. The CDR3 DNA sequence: TGTGCCAGCAGCTTAGCGGCGGGAGAGGGCTACGAGCAGTACTTC. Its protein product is CASSLAAGEGYEQYF.

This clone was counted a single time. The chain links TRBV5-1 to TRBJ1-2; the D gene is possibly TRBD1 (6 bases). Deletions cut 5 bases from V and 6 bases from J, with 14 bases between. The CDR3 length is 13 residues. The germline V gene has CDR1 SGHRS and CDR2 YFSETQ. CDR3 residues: CASSPGDFHGYTF. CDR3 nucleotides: TGCGCCAGCAGTCCAGGGGATTTTCATGGCTACACCTTC.

The DNA for the CDR3 is TGTGCCAGCAGTTACACTACTGCCTCCTACGAGCAGTACTTC. This sequence encodes CASSYTTASYEQYF. V is TRBV6-5 and J is TRBJ2-7; D remains unclear. The CDR3 spans 14 residues. Trimming stripped 2 bases from V and 0 bases from J, with 8 bases between. From germline, CDR1 is MNHEY and CDR2 SVGAGI.

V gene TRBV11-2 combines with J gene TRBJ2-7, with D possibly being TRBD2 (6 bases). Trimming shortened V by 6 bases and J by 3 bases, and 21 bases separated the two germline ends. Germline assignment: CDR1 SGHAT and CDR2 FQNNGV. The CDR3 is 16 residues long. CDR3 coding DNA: TGTGCCAGCAGATCAGGTTTAGGAGGGGATGGCTACGAGCAGTACTTC. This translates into CASRSGLGGDGYEQYF.

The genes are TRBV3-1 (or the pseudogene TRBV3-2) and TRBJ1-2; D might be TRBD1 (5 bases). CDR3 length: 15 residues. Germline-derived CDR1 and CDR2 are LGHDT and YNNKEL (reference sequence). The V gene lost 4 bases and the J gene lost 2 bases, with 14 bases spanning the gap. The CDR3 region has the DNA TGTGCCAGCAGCCCCCTCGACAGTGTCAACTATGGCTACACCTTC. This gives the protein CASSPLDSVNYGYTF.

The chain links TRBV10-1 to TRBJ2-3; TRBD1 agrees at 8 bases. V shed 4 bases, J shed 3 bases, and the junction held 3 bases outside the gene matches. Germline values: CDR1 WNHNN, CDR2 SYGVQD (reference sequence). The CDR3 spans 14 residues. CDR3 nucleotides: TGCGCCAGCAGTGCAGGGGGCCTGACAGATACGCAGTATTTT. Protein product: CASSAGGLTDTQYF.

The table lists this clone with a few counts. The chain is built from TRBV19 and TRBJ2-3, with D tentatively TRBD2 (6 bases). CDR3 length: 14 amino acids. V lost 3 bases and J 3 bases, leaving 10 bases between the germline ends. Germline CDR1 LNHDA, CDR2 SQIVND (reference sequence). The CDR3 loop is CASSIGGSTDTQYF. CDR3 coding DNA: TGTGCCAGTAGTATCGGGGGATCAACAGATACGCAGTATTTT.

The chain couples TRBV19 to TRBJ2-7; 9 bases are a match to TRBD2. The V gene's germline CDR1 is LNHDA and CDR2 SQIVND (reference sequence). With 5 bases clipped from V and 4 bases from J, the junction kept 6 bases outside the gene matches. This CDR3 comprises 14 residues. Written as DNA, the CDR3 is TGTGCCAGTAGTTTTAGCGGGAGCCCATACGAGCAGTACTTC. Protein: CASSFSGSPYEQYF.

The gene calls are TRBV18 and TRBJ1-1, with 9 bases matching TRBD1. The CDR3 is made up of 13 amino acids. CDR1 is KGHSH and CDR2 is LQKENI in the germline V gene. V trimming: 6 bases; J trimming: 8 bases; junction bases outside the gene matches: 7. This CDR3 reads CASSGQGRLEAFF. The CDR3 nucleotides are TGTGCCAGCTCCGGACAGGGGAGATTAGAAGCTTTCTTT.

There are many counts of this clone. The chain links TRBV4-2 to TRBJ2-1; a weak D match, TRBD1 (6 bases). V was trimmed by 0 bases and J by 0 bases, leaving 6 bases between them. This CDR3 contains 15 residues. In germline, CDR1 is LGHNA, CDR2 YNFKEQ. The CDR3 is CASSQEDSSYNEQFF. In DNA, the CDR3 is TGTGCCAGCAGCCAAGAGGACAGCTCCTACAATGAGCAGTTCTTC.

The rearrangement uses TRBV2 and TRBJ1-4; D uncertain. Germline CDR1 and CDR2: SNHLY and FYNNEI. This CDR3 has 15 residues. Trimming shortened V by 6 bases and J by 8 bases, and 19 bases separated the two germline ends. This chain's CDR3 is CASSSTVESREKLFF. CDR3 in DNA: TGTGCCAGCAGCTCTACTGTCGAGTCCCGGGAAAAACTGTTTTTT.

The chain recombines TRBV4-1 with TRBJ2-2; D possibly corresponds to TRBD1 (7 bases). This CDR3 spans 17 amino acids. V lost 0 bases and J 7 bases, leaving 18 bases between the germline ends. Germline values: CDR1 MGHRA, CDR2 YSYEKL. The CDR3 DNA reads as TGCGCCAGCAGCCAAGATCCGAAGACAGGGACTTTCGGGGAGCTGTTTTTT. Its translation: CASSQDPKTGTFGELFF.

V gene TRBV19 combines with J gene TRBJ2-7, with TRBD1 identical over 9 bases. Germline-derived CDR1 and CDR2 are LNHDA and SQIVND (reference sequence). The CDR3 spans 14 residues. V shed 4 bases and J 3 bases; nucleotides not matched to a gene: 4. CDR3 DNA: TGTGCCAGTAGTAGCGGGACAGGGCACTACGAGCAGTACTTC. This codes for CASSSGTGHYEQYF.

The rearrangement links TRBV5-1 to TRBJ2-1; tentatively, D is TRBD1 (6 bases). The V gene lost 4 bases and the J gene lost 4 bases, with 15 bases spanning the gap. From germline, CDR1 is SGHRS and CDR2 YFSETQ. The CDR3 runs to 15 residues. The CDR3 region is CASSPPGQVYNEQFF. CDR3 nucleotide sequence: TGCGCCAGCAGCCCCCCGGGACAAGTATACAATGAGCAGTTCTTC.

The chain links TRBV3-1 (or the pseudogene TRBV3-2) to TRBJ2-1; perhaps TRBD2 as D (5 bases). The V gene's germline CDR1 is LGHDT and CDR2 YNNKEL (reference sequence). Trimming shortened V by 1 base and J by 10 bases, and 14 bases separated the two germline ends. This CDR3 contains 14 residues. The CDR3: CASSQGEFGVEQFF. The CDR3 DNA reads TGTGCCAGCAGCCAAGGCGAGTTCGGGGTAGAGCAGTTCTTC.

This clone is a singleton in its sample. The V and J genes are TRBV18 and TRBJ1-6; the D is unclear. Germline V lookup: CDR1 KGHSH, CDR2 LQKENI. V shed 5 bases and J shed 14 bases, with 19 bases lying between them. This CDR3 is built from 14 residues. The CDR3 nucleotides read TGTGCCAGCTCAGACAATAGAGCCCCCCCCACCCTCCACTTT. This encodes CASSDNRAPPTLHF.

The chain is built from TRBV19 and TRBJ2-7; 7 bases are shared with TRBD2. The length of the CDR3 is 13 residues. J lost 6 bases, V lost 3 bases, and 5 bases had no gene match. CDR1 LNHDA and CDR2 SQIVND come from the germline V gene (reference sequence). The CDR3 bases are TGTGCCAGTAGTATTCGGGGGGTGGGCGAGCAGTACTTC. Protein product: CASSIRGVGEQYF.